A single sample gave rise to the 30 T cell receptor beta chains below, sequenced in a study of T cells in Graves' hyperthyroidism and ophthalmopathy. RNA transcripts served as the template for amplifying TCR beta CDR3 regions. Initially, a first-round RT-PCR of the TCR CDR3 employed the HTBI primer set. TCRdb re-called the multiplex PCR reads through MiXCR, storing one row per CDR3 protein. The sample consists of approximately 300,000 distinct CDR3 sequences, approximately 18% of them appearing once. The specimen was blood. These TCRs come from a middle-aged man with Graves' ophthalmopathy.

This chain uses TRBV12-3 or TRBV12-4 with TRBJ1-5, with TRBD1 matching 7 bases. V lost 4 bases and J lost 4; bases outside the gene matches: 7. The CDR3 length is 15 residues. The CDR3, as DNA: TGTGCCAGCAGTTCAGGGGGACAGATAAATCAGCCCCAGCATTTT. Protein sequence: CASSSGGQINQPQHF.

There are many counts of this clonotype. CDR3 bases: TGTGCCAGCAAGATCGGGACAGGGGCGTCAAATCAGCCCCAGCATTTT. As protein: CASKIGTGASNQPQHF. The chain couples TRBV12-3 or TRBV12-4 to TRBJ1-5; 10 nucleotides align to TRBD1. J was trimmed by 4 bases and V by 7 bases; bases with no gene match: 10. The CDR3 totals 16 residues.

This clonotype was seen many times. This sequence joins TRBV12-3 or TRBV12-4 and TRBJ2-5; 14 bases line up with TRBD2. This CDR3 comprises 16 residues. With 6 bases clipped from V and 5 bases from J, the junction kept 8 bases outside the gene matches. CDR3 region: CASSSGLAGGLETQYF. CDR3 bases: TGTGCCAGCAGCTCTGGACTAGCGGGAGGTTTGGAGACCCAGTACTTC.

In this sample, this clonotype turned up many times. The chain couples TRBV11-1 to TRBJ2-1; D may be TRBD1 (6 bases). CDR1 is SGHAT and CDR2 is FQDESV in the germline V gene (reference sequence). The CDR3 consists of 12 residues. Trimming shortened V by 5 bases and J by 10 bases, and 12 bases separated the two germline ends. The CDR3 DNA follows: TGTGCCAGCAGCCGAGACAGGTACGAGCAGTTCTTC. It yields the protein CASSRDRYEQFF.

This clonotype came up a few times. This CDR3 reads CASSFLGGEQAYGYTF. The CDR3 DNA is TGTGCCAGCAGTTTTCTTGGTGGTGAGCAGGCCTATGGCTACACCTTC. V and J are TRBV6-1 and TRBJ1-2, with D uncertain. CDR3 length: 16 amino acids. With 5 bases removed from V and 4 bases from J, the gap between germline ends came to 20 bases. From germline, CDR1 is MNHNS and CDR2 SASEGT.

This clonotype was counted a single time. A read error may explain this, as a much larger clone is one base away. The rearrangement joins TRBV20-1 to TRBJ2-7; D may match TRBD1 or TRBD2 (5 bases each). The germline CDR1 and CDR2 sequences are DFQATT and SNEGSKA (reference sequence). This CDR3 region has 14 residues. CDR3: CSARDEGKAYGQYF. For the CDR3, the DNA is TGCAGTGCTAGAGATGAGGGGAAAGCCTACGGGCAGTACTTC.

This clonotype has just a few counts. CDR3 bases: TGTGCCATCAGTGAGCCGACTAGCGGGAGAACAGATACGCAGTATTTT. Translated, it gives CAISEPTSGRTDTQYF. The J gene is TRBJ2-3, the V gene TRBV10-3, with 12 nucleotides matching TRBD2. CDR1 and CDR2 from the germline V gene are ENHRY and SYGVKD. The V and J ends lost 2 bases and 3 bases, in that order; junction bases with no gene match: 3. This CDR3 region has 16 residues.

This clonotype has at least ten counts. The chain joins TRBV5-1 to TRBJ2-1; 10 bases are shared with TRBD1. Germline CDR1 is SGHRS and CDR2 is YFSETQ. The V gene end was trimmed by 2 bases and the J gene end by 8 bases; junction bases not matched to a gene: 7. The CDR3 runs 15 residues. CDR3 residues: CASSFGGTGVDEQFF. The CDR3 region has the DNA TGCGCCAGCAGCTTCGGGGGGACAGGGGTCGATGAGCAGTTCTTC.

Remarks on this clonotype: One base away lies a much larger clone, so this may be a sequencing read error. The rearrangement joins TRBV30 to TRBJ1-4, with TRBD1 as a possible D gene (5 bases). This CDR3 contains 18 residues. CDR1 and CDR2 from the germline V gene are GTSNPN and SVGIG (reference sequence). The DNA for the CDR3 is TGTGCCTGGAGTGTTCGAGGGGAGCTTCTGAGACCTTCAGGAAAACTGTCTTTT. Its protein product is CAWSVRGELLRPSGKLSF.

The table lists this clonotype with many counts. This chain uses TRBV3-1 with TRBJ2-7, with TRBD1 identical over 8 bases. With 4 bases clipped from V and 4 bases from J, the junction kept 9 bases outside the gene matches. The CDR3 has 15 residues. Germline V gives CDR1 LGHDT, CDR2 YNNKEL (reference sequence). The CDR3, as DNA: TGTGCCAGCAGCCTAAGGTGGACAGGGTCATACGAGCAGTACTTC. It specifies CASSLRWTGSYEQYF.

There are a few counts of this clonotype. The chain joins TRBV27 to TRBJ2-7; 13 bases align to TRBD2. With 6 bases clipped from V and 2 bases from J, the junction kept 7 bases outside the gene matches. The CDR3 contains 16 residues. Germline V CDR1 and CDR2: MNHEY, SMNVEV (reference sequence). CDR3 region: CASSRNGLAGAYEQYF. As DNA, the CDR3 is TGTGCCAGCAGCAGAAACGGACTAGCGGGAGCCTACGAGCAGTACTTC.

The chain is built from TRBV6-8 and TRBJ1-5; D remains unclear. Germline lookup yields CDR1 MNHGY and CDR2 SAAAGT. V was cut by 6 bases and J by 6 bases, with 9 bases left in between. The CDR3 extends over 12 amino acids. CDR3 DNA: TGTGCCAGCAGGACTCGCGGTCAGCCCCAGCATTTT. This translates into CASRTRGQPQHF.

This clonotype was detected only a few times. The chain combines TRBV5-1 with TRBJ1-4; 7 bases are shared with TRBD1. CDR1 and CDR2 (germline): SGHRS, YFSETQ. The CDR3 length is 16 residues. Trimming removed 8 bases from V and 8 bases from J; junction bases left unmatched: 18. CDR3 amino acids: CARGPITGTVEEKLFF. DNA of the CDR3: TGCGCCAGAGGCCCAATAACCGGGACAGTAGAGGAAAAACTGTTTTTT.

This clonotype came up many times. This chain uses TRBV11-2 with TRBJ1-1; D is ambiguous. The CDR3 is made up of 12 amino acids. From germline, CDR1 is SGHAT and CDR2 FQNNGV. The V and J ends lost 0 bases and 6 bases respectively, with 5 bases between them. The DNA of the CDR3 is TGTGCCAGCAGCTTAGATGTAGCTGAAGCTTTCTTT. Its translation: CASSLDVAEAFF.

This clonotype has more than one count but fewer than ten. The chain has TRBV28 and TRBJ2-1; 16 positions match TRBD2. Looked up from germline, CDR1 is MDHEN and CDR2 is SYDVKM. The trim removed 6 bases at V and 9 bases at J, leaving 8 bases unmatched. This CDR3 is 16 amino acids long. CDR3 DNA: TGTGCCAGCAGATCCGGGACTAGCGGGAGGGTGTTTGAGCAGTTCTTC. It specifies CASRSGTSGRVFEQFF.

The J gene is TRBJ2-7, the V gene TRBV9, with 9 bases that match TRBD2. Trimming cost V 4 bases and J 2 bases; bases outside gene matches: 7. Looked up from germline, CDR1 is SGDLS and CDR2 is YYNGEE. The CDR3 sequence is 15 residues long. CDR3 in DNA: TGTGCCAGCAGCCCCGGGACTAGCTATACCTACGAGCAGTACTTC. It codes for CASSPGTSYTYEQYF.

As concerns this clonotype: Possible read error: a much larger clone is one base away. Since no conserved phenylalanine or tryptophan closes the CDR3, a read error is the likely cause. V gene TRBV10-3 combines with J gene TRBJ1-2; D uncertain. Looked up from germline, CDR1 is ENHRY and CDR2 is SYGVKD. This CDR3 contains 12 residues. V lost 3 bases to trimming and J lost 8 bases, with 10 bases between them. The CDR3 is CAISDRTTGYTL. The DNA of the CDR3 is TGTGCCATCAGTGACAGAACGACCGGCTACACCCTC.

This clonotype was counted many times. V gene TRBV28 combines with J gene TRBJ2-1; a possible D gene is TRBD1 (6 bases). The CDR3 contains 17 residues. Between the trimmed V and J ends, which lost 4 bases and 4 bases, there was a span of 20 bases. Germline loops: CDR1 MDHEN, CDR2 SYDVKM. CDR3: CASSSQLQGWVYNEQFF. DNA for the CDR3: TGTGCCAGCAGTTCACAATTACAGGGTTGGGTGTACAATGAGCAGTTCTTC. Supplemented by reference TRBV28 and TRBJ2-1, the full variable domain reads DVKVTQSSRYLVKRTGEKVFLECVQDMDHENMFWYRQDPGLGLRLIYFSYDVKMKEKGDIPEGYSVSREKKERFSLILESASTNQTSMYLCASSSQLQGWVYNEQFFGPGTRLTVL.

Worth noting for this clonotype: A much larger clone differs from this one at a single base, so this may be a read error. V usage is TRBV2 and J usage is TRBJ2-7, with D tentatively TRBD1 (6 bases). The CDR3 is 12 amino acids. Germline V gene data show CDR1 as SNHLY and CDR2 as FYNNEI. The CDR3: CASKDSSYGQYF. The CDR3 DNA reads TGTGCCAGCAAGGACAGCTCCTACGGGCAGTACTTC.

There are many counts of this clonotype. The V call is TRBV15, the J call TRBJ1-1, with D tentatively TRBD1 (5 bases). The CDR3 extends over 19 amino acids. CDR1 is LNHNV, CDR2 YYDKDF, per germline (reference sequence). Trimming took 0 bases from V and 10 from J, leaving 30 bases between them. Here the CDR3 reads CATSRDHMSGTLTPGGAFF. CDR3 sequence (DNA): TGTGCCACCAGCAGAGATCACATGTCCGGGACCCTAACACCGGGGGGAGCTTTCTTT.

V usage is TRBV9 and J usage is TRBJ2-1; D possibly corresponds to TRBD2 (6 bases). This CDR3 is built from 18 residues. Trimming removed 4 bases at V and 0 bases at J, with 20 bases between. In germline, CDR1 is SGDLS, CDR2 YYNGEE. The CDR3 loop reads CASSSPGVGGSSYNEQFF. CDR3 DNA sequence: TGTGCCAGCAGCTCACCGGGGGTGGGAGGCAGCTCCTACAATGAGCAGTTCTTC.

This clonotype showed up just a few times. V usage is TRBV10-3 and J usage is TRBJ2-5; D may be TRBD1 (6 bases). The CDR3 totals 13 residues. Germline V gene lookup returns CDR1 ENHRY and CDR2 SYGVKD. Trimming pared 4 bases from V and 4 bases from J, leaving 10 bases between. The CDR3 nucleotides are TGTGCCATCAGTGGCATAGGGGGAGAGACCCAGTACTTC. This codes for CAISGIGGETQYF.

This clonotype showed up many times. The rearrangement links TRBV9 to TRBJ1-4; 8 bases are shared with TRBD1. Germline CDR1 SGDLS, CDR2 YYNGEE. This CDR3 contains 18 residues. V was clipped by 4 bases and J by 0 bases; unmatched bases: 11. The CDR3 DNA reads TGTGCCAGCAGCCCCGCCGGACAGGGCAGTTCAACTAATGAAAAACTGTTTTTT. This codes for CASSPAGQGSSTNEKLFF.

This clonotype was counted once. This chain uses TRBV4-1 with TRBJ2-4; the D is unclear. CDR1 is MGHRA and CDR2 is YSYEKL in the germline V gene. V was pared by 5 bases and J by 0 bases, with 17 bases between. The CDR3 contains 17 residues. CDR3 DNA sequence: TGCGCCAGCAGCGAAACTACCCCTAAGGAAGCCAAAAACATTCAGTACTTC. Translated, it gives CASSETTPKEAKNIQYF.

This clonotype was seen many times. The rearrangement uses TRBV20-1 and TRBJ2-4; unclear D gene. Germline-derived CDR1 and CDR2 are DFQATT and SNEGSKA (reference sequence). V shed 6 bases and J shed 7 bases, with 7 bases lying between them. The CDR3 has 10 amino acids. Here the CDR3 reads CSAPINIQYF. The CDR3 DNA reads TGCAGTGCCCCTATTAACATTCAGTACTTC.

In its sample, this clonotype was seen many times. The rearrangement joins TRBV20-1 to TRBJ2-7, with D tentatively TRBD1 or TRBD2 (6 bases each). Germline V lookup: CDR1 DFQATT, CDR2 SNEGSKA (reference sequence). Trimming cost V 6 bases and J 3 bases, with 15 bases left between them. The CDR3 consists of 13 residues. CDR3 region: CSARRGHNYEQYF. The CDR3 region has the DNA TGCAGTGCGCGGAGGGGACATAACTACGAGCAGTACTTC.

Worth noting for this clonotype: This may stem from a read error, because a much larger clone lies one nucleotide away. Here the CDR3 omits its conserved ending phenylalanine or tryptophan, so a read error is the likely source. The chain uses TRBV28 and TRBJ1-1; TRBD1 agrees at 7 bases. After removal of 5 bases from V and 0 bases from J, the junction contained 6 bases not matched to a gene. The CDR3 runs to 15 residues. Germline assignment: CDR1 MDHEN and CDR2 SYDVKM. For the CDR3, the DNA is TGTGCCAGCAGTCCAGGGGGGAACATGAACACTGAAGCTTTCCTT. It translates to CASSPGGNMNTEAFL.

This clonotype came up many times. The chain uses TRBV7-3 and TRBJ2-6, with D possibly TRBD1 on 5 matching bases. Germline V gene sequence: CDR1 SGHTA, CDR2 FQGTGA. V was cut by 5 bases and J by 3 bases, with 17 bases left in between. The CDR3 is 17 amino acids. The chain's CDR3 is CASSPQTDLGGANVLTF. As DNA, the CDR3 is TGTGCCAGCAGCCCCCAGACAGATTTAGGTGGGGCCAACGTCCTGACTTTC.

This clonotype came up a few times. J is TRBJ2-1 and V is TRBV2, with D unclear. The CDR3 consists of 11 residues. V was cut by 4 bases and J by 6 bases, with 4 bases left in between. The germline V gene encodes CDR1 SNHLY and CDR2 FYNNEI. The CDR3 coding sequence is TGTGCCAGCAGTGTGTCCAATGAGCAGTTCTTC. Protein: CASSVSNEQFF. Combining the CDR3 with reference TRBV2 and TRBJ2-1 gives the whole variable domain EPEVTQTPSHQVTQMGQEVILRCVPISNHLYFYWYRQILGQKVEFLVSFYNNEISEKSEIFDDQFSVERPDGSNFTLKIRSTKLEDSAMYFCASSVSNEQFFGPGTRLTVL.

The chain recombines TRBV20-1 with TRBJ2-3; 7 positions agree with TRBD2. CDR3 size: 15 residues. V was pared by 4 bases and J by 2 bases, with 9 bases of the junction left unmatched. Germline V gene lookup returns CDR1 DFQATT and CDR2 SNEGSKA (reference sequence). Written as DNA, the CDR3 is TGCAGTGCTACCCCGTTTCAGCGGGACACAGATACGCAGTATTTT. Protein product: CSATPFQRDTDTQYF.